The 6 T cell receptor beta chains listed next were all sequenced from one sample in a study of cytomegalovirus exposure and HLA in healthy donors. Vbeta (60) and Jbeta (13) primers were used in the PCR. Sequencing used immunoSEQ multiplex PCR; TCRdb keeps in-frame clones, though not all of them. The sample records about 230,000 clones, approximately 80% being singletons. Sequencing was performed on PBMCs. Source of these receptors: a woman aged 40-49 years in good health and CMV-seronegative.

The genes are TRBV27 and TRBJ2-1; perhaps TRBD2 as D (6 bases). The CDR3 totals 17 residues. Trimming left V 2 bases short and J 3 bases short, with 17 bases between. Germline V lookup: CDR1 MNHEY, CDR2 SMNVEV (reference sequence). DNA of the CDR3: TGTGCCAGCAGTTTAACGGGGTGGGGGGTGGGCTACAATGAGCAGTTCTTC. This translates into CASSLTGWGVGYNEQFF.

This clone was counted a few times. The rearrangement uses TRBV28 and TRBJ1-4; D gene ambiguous. Per the germline V gene, CDR1 is MDHEN and CDR2 is SYDVKM. CDR3 size: 15 residues. The germline V and J ends were trimmed by 6 bases and 8 bases, with 19 bases remaining between them. The CDR3 loop reads CASSPVRGSLEKLFF. The CDR3 region has the DNA TGTGCCAGCAGCCCCGTGCGGGGAAGCCTGGAAAAACTGTTTTTT.

This sequence joins TRBV11-3 and TRBJ1-1, with a possible D match to TRBD1 (5 bases). This CDR3 is 14 amino acids long. Germline V gene data show CDR1 as SGHNT and CDR2 as YENEEA. V was cut by 1 base and J by 2 bases, with 8 bases left in between. The CDR3 DNA sequence: TGTGCCAGCAGCTTAGGGGGGGAAAACACTGAAGCTTTCTTT. Translating it yields CASSLGGENTEAFF.

The chain carries TRBV4-2 and TRBJ2-2, with a possible D match to TRBD1 (5 bases). V was clipped by 0 bases and J by 4 bases, with 6 bases between them. The CDR3 loop spans 14 amino acids. CDR1 is LGHNA, CDR2 YNFKEQ, per germline. CDR3 in DNA: TGTGCCAGCAGCCAAGATCAGGGCACCGGGGAGCTGTTTTTT. It translates to CASSQDQGTGELFF.

This clone turned up a few times. The chain carries TRBV9 and TRBJ2-5; possible D gene TRBD2, 6 bases. CDR1 and CDR2 (germline): SGDLS, YYNGEE. Trimming removed 4 bases at V and 7 bases at J, with 17 bases between. This CDR3 has 14 residues. The CDR3 protein is CASSPREALGTQYF. Here the CDR3 DNA reads TGTGCCAGCAGCCCTAGGGAGGCGTTGGGGACCCAGTACTTC.

This clone came up a few times. This chain links TRBV11-3 with TRBJ1-2; D gene uncertain. The CDR3 covers 13 residues. Germline CDR1 reads SGHNT; CDR2 reads YENEEA. V was shortened by 0 bases and J by 5 bases, with 7 bases between the two germline ends. The CDR3 reads CASSLDPGYGYTF. The CDR3, as DNA: TGTGCCAGCAGCTTAGACCCCGGGTATGGCTACACCTTC.